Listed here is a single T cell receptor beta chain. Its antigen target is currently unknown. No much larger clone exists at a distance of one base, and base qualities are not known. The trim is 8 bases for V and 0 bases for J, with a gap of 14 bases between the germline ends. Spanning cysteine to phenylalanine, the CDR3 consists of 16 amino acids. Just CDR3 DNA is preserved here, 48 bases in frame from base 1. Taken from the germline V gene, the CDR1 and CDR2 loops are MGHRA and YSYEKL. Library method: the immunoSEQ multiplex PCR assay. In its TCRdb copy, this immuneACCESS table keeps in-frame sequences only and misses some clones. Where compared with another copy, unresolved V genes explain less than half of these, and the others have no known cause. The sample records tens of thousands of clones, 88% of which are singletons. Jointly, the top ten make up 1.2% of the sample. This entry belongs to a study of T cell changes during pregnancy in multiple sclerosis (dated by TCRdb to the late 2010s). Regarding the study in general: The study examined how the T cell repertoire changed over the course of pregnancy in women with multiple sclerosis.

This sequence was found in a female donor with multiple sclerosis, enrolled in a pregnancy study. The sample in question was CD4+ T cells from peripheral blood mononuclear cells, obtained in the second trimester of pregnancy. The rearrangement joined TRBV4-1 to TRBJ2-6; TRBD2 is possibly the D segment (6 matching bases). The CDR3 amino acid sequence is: CASEEGLISGANVLTF. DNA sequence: TGCGCCAGCGAGGAGGGGCTCATCTCTGGGGCCAACGTCCTGACTTTC.